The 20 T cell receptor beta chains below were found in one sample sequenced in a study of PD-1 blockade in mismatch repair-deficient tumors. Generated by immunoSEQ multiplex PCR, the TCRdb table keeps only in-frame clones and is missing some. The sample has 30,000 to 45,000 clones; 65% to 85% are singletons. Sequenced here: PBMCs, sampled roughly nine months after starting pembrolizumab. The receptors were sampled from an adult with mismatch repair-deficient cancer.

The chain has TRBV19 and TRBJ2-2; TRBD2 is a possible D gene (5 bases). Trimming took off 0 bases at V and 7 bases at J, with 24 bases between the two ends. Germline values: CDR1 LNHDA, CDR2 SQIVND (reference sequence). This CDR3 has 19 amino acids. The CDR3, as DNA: TGTGCCAGTAGTATAGATTCAACGGGGATCGGGCGGGCTGGCGGGGAGCTGTTTTTT. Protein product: CASSIDSTGIGRAGGELFF. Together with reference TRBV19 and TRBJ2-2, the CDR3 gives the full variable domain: DGGITQSPKYLFRKEGQNVTLSCEQNLNHDAMYWYRQDPGQGLRLIYYSQIVNDFQKGDIAEGYSVSREKKESFPLTVTSAQKNPTAFYLCASSIDSTGIGRAGGELFFGEGSRLTVL.

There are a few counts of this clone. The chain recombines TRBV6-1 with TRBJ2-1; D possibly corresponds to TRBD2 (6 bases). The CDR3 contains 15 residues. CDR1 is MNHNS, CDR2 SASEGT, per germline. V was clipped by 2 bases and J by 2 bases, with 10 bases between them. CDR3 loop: CASSEQGGTYNEQFF. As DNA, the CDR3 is TGTGCCAGCAGTGAACAGGGCGGGACCTACAATGAGCAGTTCTTC.

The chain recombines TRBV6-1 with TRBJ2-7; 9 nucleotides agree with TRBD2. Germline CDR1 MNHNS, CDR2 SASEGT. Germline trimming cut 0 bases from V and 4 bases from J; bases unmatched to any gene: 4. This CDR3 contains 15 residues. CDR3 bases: TGTGCCAGCAGTGAAGCTGCGGGAGGGCCGTACGAGCAGTACTTC. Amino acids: CASSEAAGGPYEQYF.

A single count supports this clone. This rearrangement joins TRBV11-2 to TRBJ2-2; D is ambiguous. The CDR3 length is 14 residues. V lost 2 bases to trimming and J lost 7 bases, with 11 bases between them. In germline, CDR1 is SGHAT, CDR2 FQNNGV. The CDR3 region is CASSLLRLNGELFF. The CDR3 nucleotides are TGTGCCAGCAGCTTACTCCGTCTTAACGGGGAGCTGTTTTTT.

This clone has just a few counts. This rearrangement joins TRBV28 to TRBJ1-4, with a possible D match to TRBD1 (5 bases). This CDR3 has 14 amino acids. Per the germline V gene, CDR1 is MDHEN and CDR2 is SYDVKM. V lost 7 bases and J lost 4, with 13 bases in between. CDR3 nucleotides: TGTGCCAGCACCTCGGGGGGGATTAATGAAAAACTGTTTTTT. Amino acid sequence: CASTSGGINEKLFF.

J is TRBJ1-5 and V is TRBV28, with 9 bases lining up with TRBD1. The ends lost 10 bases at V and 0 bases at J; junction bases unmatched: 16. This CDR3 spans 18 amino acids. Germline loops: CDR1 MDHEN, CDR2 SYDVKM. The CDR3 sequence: CATTHWDRDVHSNQPQHF. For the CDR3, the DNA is TGTGCCACCACTCACTGGGACAGGGATGTGCATAGCAATCAGCCCCAGCATTTT. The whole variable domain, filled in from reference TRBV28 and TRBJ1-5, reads DVKVTQSSRYLVKRTGEKVFLECVQDMDHENMFWYRQDPGLGLRLIYFSYDVKMKEKGDIPEGYSVSREKKERFSLILESASTNQTSMYLCATTHWDRDVHSNQPQHFGDGTRLSIL.

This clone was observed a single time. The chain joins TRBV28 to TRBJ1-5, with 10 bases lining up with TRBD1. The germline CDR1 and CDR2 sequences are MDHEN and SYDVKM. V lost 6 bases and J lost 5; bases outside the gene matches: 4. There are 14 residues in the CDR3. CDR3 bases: TGTGCCAGCAGCTATGGGACAGGGGATCAGCCCCAGCATTTT. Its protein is CASSYGTGDQPQHF.

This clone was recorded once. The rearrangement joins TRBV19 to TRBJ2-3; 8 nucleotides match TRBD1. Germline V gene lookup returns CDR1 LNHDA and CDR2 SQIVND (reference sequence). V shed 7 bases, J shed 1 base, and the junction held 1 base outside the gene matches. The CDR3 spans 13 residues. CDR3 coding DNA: TGTGCCAGTATGACAGGGGGCACAGATACGCAGTATTTT. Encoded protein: CASMTGGTDTQYF. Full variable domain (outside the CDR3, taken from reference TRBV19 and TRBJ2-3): DGGITQSPKYLFRKEGQNVTLSCEQNLNHDAMYWYRQDPGQGLRLIYYSQIVNDFQKGDIAEGYSVSREKKESFPLTVTSAQKNPTAFYLCASMTGGTDTQYFGPGTRLTVL.

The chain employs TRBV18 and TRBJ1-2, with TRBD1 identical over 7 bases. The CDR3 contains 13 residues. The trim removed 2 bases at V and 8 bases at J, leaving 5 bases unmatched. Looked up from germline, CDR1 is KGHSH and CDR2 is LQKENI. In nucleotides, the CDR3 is TGTGCCAGCTCACCAACAGGGGCCGGCGGCTACACCTTC. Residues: CASSPTGAGGYTF.

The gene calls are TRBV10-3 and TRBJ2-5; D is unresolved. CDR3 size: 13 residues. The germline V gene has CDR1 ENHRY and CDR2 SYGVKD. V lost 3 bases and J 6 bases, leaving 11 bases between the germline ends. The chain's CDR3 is CAISEDNLQTQYF. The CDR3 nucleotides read TGTGCCATCAGTGAAGACAACCTCCAGACCCAGTACTTC.

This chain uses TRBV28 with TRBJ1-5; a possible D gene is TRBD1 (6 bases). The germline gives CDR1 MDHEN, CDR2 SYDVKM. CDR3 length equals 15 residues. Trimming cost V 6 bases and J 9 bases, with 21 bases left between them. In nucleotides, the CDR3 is TGTGCCAGCAGCTCTGCAGGGGAAGGGAGTCGGCCCCAGCATTTT. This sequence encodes CASSSAGEGSRPQHF.

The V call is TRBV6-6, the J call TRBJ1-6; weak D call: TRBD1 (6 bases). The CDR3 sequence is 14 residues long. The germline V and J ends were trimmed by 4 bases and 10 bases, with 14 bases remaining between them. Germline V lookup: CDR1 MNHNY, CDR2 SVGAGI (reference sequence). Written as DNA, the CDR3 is TGTGCCAGCAGTTTCGACAGGCCGAGCTCACCCCTCCACTTT. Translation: CASSFDRPSSPLHF.

The CDR3 DNA follows: TGTGCCAGCTCACGGCTGAACACTGAAGCTTTCTTT. As protein: CASSRLNTEAFF. The chain couples TRBV18 to TRBJ1-1; D is uncertain. The CDR3 runs to 12 residues. Germline V gene sequence: CDR1 KGHSH, CDR2 LQKENI. V lost 4 bases and J lost 0, with 3 bases in between. The full variable domain, with the rest looked up from reference TRBV18 and TRBJ1-1, is NAGVMQNPRHLVRRRGQEARLRCSPMKGHSHVYWYRQLPEEGLKFMVYLQKENIIDESGMPKERFSAEFPKEGPSILRIQQVVRGDSAAYFCASSRLNTEAFFGQGTRLTVV.

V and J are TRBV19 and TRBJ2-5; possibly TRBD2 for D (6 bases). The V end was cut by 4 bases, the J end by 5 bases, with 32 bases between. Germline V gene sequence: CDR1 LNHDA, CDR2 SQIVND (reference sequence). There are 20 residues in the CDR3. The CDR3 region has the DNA TGTGCCAGTAGTACCCAAGGGGCTAGCGACTTAACACACGCCGAGGAGACCCAGTACTTC. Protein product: CASSTQGASDLTHAEETQYF.

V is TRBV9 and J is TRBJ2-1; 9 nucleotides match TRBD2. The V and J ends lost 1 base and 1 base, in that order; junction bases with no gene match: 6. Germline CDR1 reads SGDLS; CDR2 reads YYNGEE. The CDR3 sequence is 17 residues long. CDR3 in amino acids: CASSVTLAGQSYNEQFF. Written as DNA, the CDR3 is TGTGCCAGCAGCGTAACTCTAGCGGGACAGTCCTACAATGAGCAGTTCTTC.

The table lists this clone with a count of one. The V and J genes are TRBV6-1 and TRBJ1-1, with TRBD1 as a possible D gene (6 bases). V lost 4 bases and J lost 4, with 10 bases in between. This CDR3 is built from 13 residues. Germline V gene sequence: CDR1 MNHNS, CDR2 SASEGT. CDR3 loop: CASSVQGSTEAFF. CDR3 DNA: TGTGCCAGCAGTGTCCAGGGGTCCACTGAAGCTTTCTTT.

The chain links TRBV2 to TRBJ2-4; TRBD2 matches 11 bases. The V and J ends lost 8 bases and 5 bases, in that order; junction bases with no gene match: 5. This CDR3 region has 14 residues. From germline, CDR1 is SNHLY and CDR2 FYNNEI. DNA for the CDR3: TGTGCCAGCCTCGCGGGACTAGCGGAAAACATTCAGTACTTC. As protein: CASLAGLAENIQYF.

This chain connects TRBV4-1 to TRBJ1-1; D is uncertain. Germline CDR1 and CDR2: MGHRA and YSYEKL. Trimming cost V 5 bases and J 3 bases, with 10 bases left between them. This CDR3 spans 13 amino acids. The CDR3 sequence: CASSGSLDTEAFF. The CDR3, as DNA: TGCGCCAGCAGCGGAAGCCTAGACACTGAAGCTTTCTTT.

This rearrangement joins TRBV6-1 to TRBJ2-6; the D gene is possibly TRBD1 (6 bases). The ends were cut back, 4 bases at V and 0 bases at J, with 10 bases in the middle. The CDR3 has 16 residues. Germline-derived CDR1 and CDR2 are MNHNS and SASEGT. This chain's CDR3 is CASSVGHSSGANVLTF. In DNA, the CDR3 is TGTGCCAGCAGTGTGGGACATAGCTCTGGGGCCAACGTCCTGACTTTC.

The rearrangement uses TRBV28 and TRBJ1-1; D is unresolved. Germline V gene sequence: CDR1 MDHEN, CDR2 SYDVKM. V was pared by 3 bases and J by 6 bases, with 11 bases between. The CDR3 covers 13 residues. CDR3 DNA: TGTGCCAGCAGTTTGGGCCCGGATTCTGAAGCTTTCTTT. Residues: CASSLGPDSEAFF. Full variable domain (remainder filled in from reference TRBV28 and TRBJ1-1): DVKVTQSSRYLVKRTGEKVFLECVQDMDHENMFWYRQDPGLGLRLIYFSYDVKMKEKGDIPEGYSVSREKKERFSLILESASTNQTSMYLCASSLGPDSEAFFGQGTRLTVV.